This T cell receptor (beta chain) is drawn from a study of Ad26.COV2.S vaccination and SARS-CoV-2 variants. Treatment meaning: roughly 20 received Ad26.COV2.S at low or high dose, single or two shots; five or six received placebo; per-sample allocation not given. Samples were taken on day 63 after the first vaccine or placebo injection. Sequencing used immunoSEQ multiplex PCR; TCRdb keeps in-frame clones, though not all of them. The sample shows 350,000 to 400,000 clones, approximately 90% of them seen only once. Germline V CDR1 and CDR2: LGHDT, YNNKEL (reference sequence). The length of the CDR3 is 18 residues. The germline V and J ends were trimmed by 0 bases and 1 base, with 18 bases remaining between them. Regarding the study as a whole: Total T cell responses, in the TCR breadth and depth analyses, may have been underestimated.

About this clone: Its antigen remains unidentified.

The sequence came from a person between 18 and 65 years old who received the Ad26.COV2.S COVID-19 vaccine or a placebo. The starting material was peripheral blood, obtained in a trial of Ad26.COV2.S vaccine versus placebo. The chain combines TRBV3-1 (or the pseudogene TRBV3-2) with TRBJ2-5; no clear D. CDR3 residues: CASSQDQWLNPSQETQYF. For the CDR3, the DNA is TGTGCCAGCAGCCAAGATCAGTGGTTAAACCCGTCCCAAGAGACCCAGTACTTC.